The 29 T cell receptor beta chains reported below all come from one sample, sequenced in a study of T-cell reconstitution after alpha-beta-depleted transplantation in children. Unique molecular identifiers featured in how the TCRbeta library was prepared. MiXCR, run by TCRdb on the PCR reads, gives a single entry per CDR3 protein. This table holds nearly 250,000 distinct CDR3 sequences, roughly 8.2% found once. The sequencing here drew on PBMCs, mostly from graft donor cells, taken 180 days after TCRalphabeta/CD19-depleted stem cell transplant. The receptors stem from a male patient between 5 and 17 years old who had a stem cell transplant for acute lymphoblastic leukemia, so the T cells may come from the graft donor.

This clonotype was detected ten times or more. The chain links TRBV7-9 to TRBJ1-6, with D unclear. This CDR3 spans 14 amino acids. Germline V gene sequence: CDR1 SEHNR, CDR2 FQNEAQ (reference sequence). V was cut by 3 bases and J by 10 bases, with 13 bases left in between. CDR3 DNA: TGTGCCAGCAGCTTTAACCCGGACGGCTCACCCCTCCACTTT. Protein product: CASSFNPDGSPLHF. The full variable domain, completed using reference TRBV7-9 and TRBJ1-6, is DTGVSQNPRHKITKRGQNVTFRCDPISEHNRLYWYRQTLGQGPEFLTYFQNEAQLEKSRLLSDRFSAERPKGSFSTLEIQRTEQGDSAMYLCASSFNPDGSPLHFGNGTRLTVT.

This clonotype came up many times. V and J are TRBV19 and TRBJ1-5; 7 nucleotides match TRBD1. CDR1 and CDR2 (germline): LNHDA, SQIVND (reference sequence). This CDR3 comprises 16 residues. Trimming at V came to 9 bases and at J to 3 bases, leaving 14 bases not matched to a gene. The CDR3 coding sequence is TGTGCCAGCCTAGTCGGGACAGCTGCGTCCAATCAGCCCCAGCATTTT. It translates to CASLVGTAASNQPQHF.

This clonotype was recorded at least ten times. Relative to the germline gene, one junction end is altered; a read error may explain this. The rearrangement links TRBV5-1 to TRBJ2-7; D not resolved. CDR1 is SGHRS, CDR2 YFSETQ, per germline. The CDR3 spans 12 residues. The DNA of the CDR3 is TGTGCCAGCAGCCAAGACTCCTACGAGCAGTACTTC. It yields the protein CASSQDSYEQYF.

This clonotype was observed many times. The genes are TRBV5-6 and TRBJ1-1, with 9 bases lining up with TRBD1. V shed 3 bases, J shed 3 bases, and the junction held 12 bases outside the gene matches. This CDR3 is built from 17 residues. Germline CDR1 reads SGHDT; CDR2 reads YYEEEE. CDR3 sequence (DNA): TGTGCCAGCAGCTGCCGGGACAGGGTTTGGGGGGACACTGAAGCTTTCTTT. This gives the protein CASSCRDRVWGDTEAFF.

This clonotype was seen many times. This rearrangement joins TRBV4-3 to TRBJ1-5; 7 positions match TRBD1. Per the germline V gene, CDR1 is LGHNA and CDR2 is YSLEER. J gave up 3 bases and V 1 base, and 3 bases lay outside the gene matches. This CDR3 comprises 15 residues. The CDR3 DNA reads TGCGCCAGCAGCCAAGTTACAGGGGACAATCAGCCCCAGCATTTT. This translates into CASSQVTGDNQPQHF.

This clonotype was recorded many times. The genes are TRBV5-1 and TRBJ1-5; D possibly corresponds to TRBD1 (6 bases). The CDR3 is 15 residues long. Trimming pared 4 bases from V and 6 bases from J, leaving 17 bases between. Looked up from germline, CDR1 is SGHRS and CDR2 is YFSETQ. The CDR3 DNA sequence: TGCGCCAGCAGCGCGGGGGGGGGGCCGGGTCAGCCCCAGCATTTT. This sequence encodes CASSAGGGPGQPQHF.

This clonotype has ten or more counts. The rearrangement joins TRBV2 to TRBJ2-5; 7 nucleotides align to TRBD2. Losses at the gene ends were 11 bases for V and 4 bases for J; bases not matched to a gene: 13. This CDR3 is 14 amino acids long. CDR1 SNHLY and CDR2 FYNNEI come from the germline V gene. CDR3 amino acids: CASPRERETETQYF. The DNA for the CDR3 is TGTGCCTCCCCGAGGGAGCGGGAAACAGAGACCCAGTACTTC.

This clonotype was detected ten times or more. The J gene is TRBJ2-1, the V gene TRBV5-5; 8 bases match TRBD1. With 5 bases clipped from V and 1 base from J, the junction kept 5 bases outside the gene matches. Germline lookup yields CDR1 SGHKS and CDR2 YYEKEE (reference sequence). This CDR3 is built from 15 residues. CDR3 DNA sequence: TGTGCCAGCAGGGACAGGGCCCTTTCCTACAATGAGCAGTTCTTC. Protein: CASRDRALSYNEQFF.

This clonotype was seen many times. The chain has TRBV4-3 and TRBJ2-6; 8 bases fit TRBD1. J gave up 2 bases and V 2 bases, and 2 bases lay outside the gene matches. This CDR3 contains 16 residues. Per germline, CDR1 LGHNA and CDR2 YSLEER. The CDR3 nucleotides are TGCGCCAGCAGCCAACCGACAGGGGCTGGGGCCAACGTCCTGACTTTC. Its protein product is CASSQPTGAGANVLTF.

This clonotype has a count of ten or more. This chain uses TRBV20-1 with TRBJ2-1; D is uncertain. CDR1 DFQATT and CDR2 SNEGSKA come from the germline V gene (reference sequence). V was pared by 6 bases and J by 3 bases, with 9 bases between. The CDR3 has 12 amino acids. The CDR3 DNA follows: TGCAGTGCCCGACCCCTCTACAATGAGCAGTTCTTC. As protein: CSARPLYNEQFF.

This clonotype was counted many times. The chain recombines TRBV12-3 or TRBV12-4 with TRBJ1-3; D remains ambiguous. Trimming pared 2 bases from V and 0 bases from J, leaving 8 bases between. This CDR3 region has 15 residues. The CDR3 sequence is CASSLNGFSGNTIYF. In nucleotides, the CDR3 is TGTGCCAGCAGTTTAAATGGGTTCTCTGGAAACACCATATATTTT.

This clonotype was detected only a few times. This sequence joins TRBV4-1 and TRBJ1-2, with D hard to call. Looked up from germline, CDR1 is MGHRA and CDR2 is YSYEKL. The CDR3 consists of 16 residues. The V end was cut by 0 bases, the J end by 4 bases, with 15 bases between. CDR3 sequence (DNA): TGCGCCAGCAGCCAAGATCTGCTACCGGATGGCTATGGCTACACCTTC. It specifies CASSQDLLPDGYGYTF.

This clonotype was picked up many times. The V call is TRBV5-5, the J call TRBJ2-4; D remains unclear. This CDR3 has 16 amino acids. Germline V gene lookup returns CDR1 SGHKS and CDR2 YYEKEE (reference sequence). V was trimmed by 3 bases and J by 0 bases, leaving 13 bases between them. CDR3 in DNA: TGTGCCAGCAGCTCCAGCTTGTCGGGAGCCAAAAACATTCAGTACTTC. Protein sequence: CASSSSLSGAKNIQYF.

This clonotype came up many times. The V and J genes are TRBV6-5 and TRBJ2-1; maybe TRBD2 (7 bases). In germline, CDR1 is MNHEY, CDR2 SVGAGI. V lost 4 bases to trimming and J lost 8 bases, with 21 bases between them. CDR3 length: 16 amino acids. The CDR3 sequence is CASSFPTGGGRDEQFF. CDR3 nucleotides: TGTGCCAGCAGTTTCCCGACAGGAGGGGGGAGGGATGAGCAGTTCTTC.

This clonotype has ten or more counts. The chain uses TRBV12-3 or TRBV12-4 and TRBJ2-7; 8 bases are shared with TRBD1. CDR3 size: 14 residues. V lost 4 bases to trimming and J lost 5 bases; unmatched junction nucleotides: 7. The CDR3 is CASSSLDRVHEQYF. CDR3 DNA sequence: TGTGCCAGCAGTTCCCTGGACAGGGTCCACGAGCAGTACTTC.

This clonotype was observed at least ten times. The CDR3 spells CASSLVASGGRYQETQYF. CDR3 nucleotide sequence: TGTGCCAGCAGTTTAGTGGCTAGCGGGGGCCGGTACCAAGAGACCCAGTACTTC. The chain employs TRBV27 and TRBJ2-5, with 10 positions matching TRBD2. Germline trimming cut 2 bases from V and 0 bases from J; bases unmatched to any gene: 9. This CDR3 spans 18 amino acids. The germline V gene has CDR1 MNHEY and CDR2 SMNVEV (reference sequence).

This sequence joins TRBV23-1 and TRBJ2-7; 7 nucleotides agree with TRBD1. TRBV23-1 is assigned to the ORF class and has an uncertain function. V shed 6 bases and J 9 bases; nucleotides not matched to a gene: 11. The CDR3 covers 13 residues. The chain's CDR3 is CASRLSFPGGQYF. CDR3 DNA sequence: TGCGCCAGCAGACTTTCCTTTCCAGGGGGGCAGTACTTC.

In its sample, this clonotype was seen a few times. The chain couples TRBV28 to TRBJ1-1; a possible D gene is TRBD1 (5 bases). The germline V gene has CDR1 MDHEN and CDR2 SYDVKM. This CDR3 has 13 residues. Trimming removed 9 bases from V and 2 bases from J, with 13 bases in between. The CDR3 reads CASEDRLNTEAFF. DNA of the CDR3: TGTGCCAGTGAAGACAGACTTAACACTGAAGCTTTCTTT.

This clonotype appeared many times. This chain links TRBV7-8 with TRBJ1-1, with D tentatively TRBD1 (6 bases). In germline, CDR1 is SGHVS, CDR2 FQNEAQ. The CDR3 spans 15 residues. The ends were cut back, 5 bases at V and 4 bases at J, with 17 bases in the middle. This CDR3 reads CASSIPGQHSTEAFF. The CDR3 nucleotides read TGTGCCAGCAGCATACCGGGACAACACTCCACTGAAGCTTTCTTT.

This clonotype was recorded at least ten times. The chain joins TRBV2 to TRBJ2-3; TRBD2 matches 12 bases. Per germline, CDR1 SNHLY and CDR2 FYNNEI. The length of the CDR3 is 17 residues. The V segment lost 6 bases and the J segment 5 bases; nucleotides outside the gene matches: 12. This CDR3 is CASRALAGGRSGDTQYF. Written as DNA, the CDR3 is TGTGCCAGCAGGGCGCTAGCGGGGGGGCGTTCCGGAGATACGCAGTATTTT.

Ten or more counts support this clonotype. The chain is built from TRBV20-1 and TRBJ2-1, with TRBD2 identical over 9 bases. V shed 6 bases and J 4 bases; nucleotides not matched to a gene: 1. The CDR3 spans 12 residues. Germline loops: CDR1 DFQATT, CDR2 SNEGSKA (reference sequence). The CDR3 DNA follows: TGCAGTGCAGCGGGGGGTTACAATGAGCAGTTCTTC. This translates into CSAAGGYNEQFF.

This clonotype was seen at least ten times. The V call is TRBV4-3, the J call TRBJ1-1, with 8 bases fitting TRBD1. The length of the CDR3 is 15 residues. Germline lookup yields CDR1 LGHNA and CDR2 YSLEER. V lost 4 bases and J lost 5; bases outside the gene matches: 9. The CDR3 region has the DNA TGCGCCAGCAGCCTCGAGTGGGGACAGGCAACTGAAGCTTTCTTT. It specifies CASSLEWGQATEAFF.

This clonotype has at least ten counts. The chain employs TRBV7-9 and TRBJ2-1; D is possibly TRBD1 (5 bases). The CDR3 contains 12 residues. Germline-derived CDR1 and CDR2 are SEHNR and FQNEAQ (reference sequence). Trimming shortened V by 2 bases and J by 8 bases, and 7 bases separated the two germline ends. CDR3 bases: TGTGCCAGCAGCTTATGGGGCCATGAGCAGTTCTTC. This gives the protein CASSLWGHEQFF.

This clonotype has a count of ten or more. The genes are TRBV7-8 and TRBJ2-5; D is ambiguous. This CDR3 comprises 14 residues. Germline V gene lookup returns CDR1 SGHVS and CDR2 FQNEAQ. V shed 1 base and J shed 2 bases, with 8 bases lying between them. The CDR3 sequence: CASSLDPRQETQYF. The CDR3 nucleotides are TGTGCCAGCAGCTTAGACCCCAGACAAGAGACCCAGTACTTC.

This clonotype was detected many times. The V and J genes are TRBV29-1 and TRBJ2-5; TRBD2 matches 10 bases. The V and J ends lost 2 bases and 5 bases, in that order; junction bases with no gene match: 2. This CDR3 contains 13 residues. The germline V gene has CDR1 SQVTM and CDR2 ANQGSEA. This chain's CDR3 is CSVEMGLAETQYF. The DNA for the CDR3 is TGCAGCGTTGAAATGGGACTAGCGGAGACCCAGTACTTC.

This clonotype came up many times. V gene TRBV5-4 combines with J gene TRBJ1-2; D is uncertain. The CDR3 has 19 residues. Germline-derived CDR1 and CDR2 are SGHNT and YYREEE (reference sequence). V shed 1 base and J shed 0 bases, with 22 bases lying between them. In DNA, the CDR3 is TGTGCCAGCAGCTTGCGGAATTTTCTCGGTGGCAGCCCTAACTATGGCTACACCTTC. As protein: CASSLRNFLGGSPNYGYTF.

In its sample, this clonotype was seen many times. The chain has TRBV7-2 and TRBJ2-7, with a tentative D call TRBD1 (6 bases). Germline CDR1 reads SGHTA; CDR2 reads FQGNSA. V shed 1 base and J shed 2 bases, with 12 bases lying between them. This CDR3 is 15 amino acids long. CDR3 sequence reads: CASSLVGDKAYEQYF. As DNA, the CDR3 is TGTGCCAGCAGCTTAGTGGGGGACAAAGCCTACGAGCAGTACTTC. Full variable domain (remainder filled in from reference TRBV7-2 and TRBJ2-7): GAGVSQSPSNKVTEKGKDVELRCDPISGHTALYWYRQSLGQGLEFLIYFQGNSAPDKSGLPSDRFSAERTGGSVSTLTIQRTQQEDSAVYLCASSLVGDKAYEQYFGPGTRLTVT.

As for this clonotype: A much larger clone is a single base away; this may be a read error. This chain joins TRBV7-6 and TRBJ2-3, with 7 nucleotides matching TRBD2. The CDR3 loop spans 14 amino acids. Germline trimming cut 5 bases from V and 2 bases from J; bases unmatched to any gene: 4. CDR1 is SGHVS, CDR2 FNYEAQ, per germline. The CDR3 is CASSKTSFTDTQYF. The CDR3 DNA is TGTGCCAGCAGCAAGACTAGCTTCACAGATACGCAGTATTTT.

This clonotype was observed at least ten times. The J gene is TRBJ1-2, the V gene TRBV20-1; 7 nucleotides line up with TRBD1. Germline V CDR1 and CDR2: DFQATT, SNEGSKA (reference sequence). Unmatched junction bases numbered 16, after V lost 2 bases and J lost 7 bases. The CDR3 is made up of 16 amino acids. CDR3 in amino acids: CSARNPTGPVGGGYTF. The CDR3 bases are TGCAGTGCTAGAAATCCGACAGGGCCTGTCGGGGGTGGCTACACCTTC.